This T cell receptor (beta chain) emerged from a study of molecular identifiers for immune sequencing clone quantification. The CDR3 extends over 17 amino acids. V shed 0 bases, J shed 5 bases, and the junction held 8 bases outside the gene matches. CDR1 is SGHTA and CDR2 is FQGNSA in the germline V gene. Study-level results: A single cell's spiked Jurkat TCR RNA was reportedly detectable among about a million naive cells. The share of molecules held by clones above 20 RNA copies was over 99% in effector cells and under 1% in naive cells.

A single record per CDR3 protein comes from TCRdb applying MiXCR to the PCR reads. The sample yields about 320,000 distinct CDR3 sequences, 24% seen once. Sorted naive CD8 T cells, roughly 17,000 to 1,100,000, were sequenced from 10%, 30% or 50% RNA. As CD8+CD4-CCR7+CD45RA+ cells, naive CD8 T cells were sorted. About this clonotype itself: Antigen: not known. The conserved final phenylalanine or tryptophan is absent from the CDR3, which likely points to a read error.

The receptor was isolated from a human donor in good health. Some libraries in this study had Jurkat cell RNA spiked in. Sequenced sample: naive CD8+ T cells from blood, with Jurkat cell RNA spiked in. Subset defined: FACS-sorted CD8+CD4-CCR7+CD45RA+ naive T cells. The chain uses TRBV7-2 and TRBJ2-3, with TRBD2 matching over 10 bases. Here the CDR3 DNA reads TGTGCCAGCAGCTTAGCGATGGTAGCGGGGGGCGAAGATACGCAGTATCTT. Translation: CASSLAMVAGGEDTQYL.